This T cell receptor beta chain is from a study of T cell repertoires in cytomegalovirus infection. Study-level information: Indications of both CMV infection and matching HLA type were provided by public TCR beta signatures.

The sample holds many counts of this clonotype. The CDR3 loop spans 14 amino acids. In germline, CDR1 is MNHEY, CDR2 SVGAGI. V shed 0 bases and J 3 bases; nucleotides not matched to a gene: 2. TCRdb itself ran the reads through MiXCR, one entry per CDR3 protein. The table lists under 350,000 distinct CDR3 sequences, roughly 9.5% of them singletons, with around 4.5% in the top ten. What was sequenced was PBMCs. The chain links TRBV6-5 to TRBJ2-7; 7 bases line up with TRBD1. This receptor was obtained from a human donor in good health (CMV status not recorded). Some clones in this sample may be carry-over from other donors' samples. The CDR3: CASSYSRQGYEQYF. The CDR3 nucleotides read TGTGCCAGCAGTTACTCGAGACAGGGCTACGAGCAGTACTTC.